A single sample gave rise to the 26 T cell receptor beta chains below, sequenced in a study of T cell repertoires in cytomegalovirus infection. For these receptors, no antigen is known. TCRdb reprocessed the reads via MiXCR and lists one record per CDR3 protein. Among approximately 990,000 distinct CDR3 sequences, roughly 30% were seen once, and the ten largest hold over 10%. This specimen consisted of cultured CD8+ T cells from PBMCs, obtained from culture after CMV antigen stimulation. Receptors originate from a human donor in good health (CMV status not recorded). Some clones in this sample may be carry-over from other donors' samples.

This clonotype was observed a handful of times. The CDR3 loop reads CASSYREGAGNTIYF. The CDR3, as DNA: TGCGCCAGCAGTTACAGGGAAGGCGCTGGAAACACCATATATTTT. V gene TRBV4-1 combines with J gene TRBJ1-3; possible D gene TRBD1, 6 bases. The V gene's germline CDR1 is MGHRA and CDR2 YSYEKL. The V end lost 6 bases, the J end lost 2 bases, and 14 bases lay between the germline ends. CDR3 size: 15 residues.

The chain combines TRBV6-1 with TRBJ2-3; 12 bases agree with TRBD2. With 2 bases clipped from V and 0 bases from J, the junction kept 6 bases outside the gene matches. The CDR3 runs to 18 residues. Germline V gene lookup returns CDR1 MNHNS and CDR2 SASEGT. CDR3 amino acids: CASSEPSGGAMSTDTQYF. DNA for the CDR3: TGTGCCAGCAGTGAACCTAGCGGGGGGGCAATGAGCACAGATACGCAGTATTTT.

This clonotype was observed a handful of times. The chain is built from TRBV28 and TRBJ2-7, with D hard to call. Trimming left V 5 bases short and J 3 bases short, with 8 bases between. The CDR3 spans 12 residues. Germline CDR1 reads MDHEN; CDR2 reads SYDVKM. The CDR3 coding sequence is TGTGCCAGCAGTCGCGACGGCTACGAGCAGTACGTC. Protein: CASSRDGYEQYV.

The rearrangement joins TRBV5-8 to TRBJ1-5; D unresolved. Per germline, CDR1 SGHTS and CDR2 YDEGEE. V was clipped by 4 bases and J by 2 bases, with 19 bases between them. The CDR3 totals 17 residues. Here the CDR3 reads CASSPIGEYSGNQPQHF. The CDR3 DNA sequence: TGTGCCAGCAGCCCCATCGGGGAGTATAGTGGCAATCAGCCCCAGCATTTT. Full variable domain (missing parts from reference TRBV5-8 and TRBJ1-5): EAGVTQSPTHLIKTRGQQATLRCSPISGHTSVYWYQQALGLGLQFLLWYDEGEERNRGNFPPRFSGRQFPNYSSELNVNALELEDSALYLCASSPIGEYSGNQPQHFGDGTRLSIL.

This clonotype was counted many times. The genes are TRBV7-6 and TRBJ2-1, with D possibly TRBD2 on 5 matching bases. The germline V gene encodes CDR1 SGHVS and CDR2 FNYEAQ. V gave up 5 bases and J gave up 4 bases, with 12 bases separating them. The CDR3 is made up of 14 amino acids. CDR3 DNA sequence: TGTGCCAGCAGCGCCCCTAGCCGGTACAATGAGCAGTTCTTC. This codes for CASSAPSRYNEQFF. Supplemented by reference TRBV7-6 and TRBJ2-1, the full variable domain reads GAGVSQSPRYKVTKRGQDVALRCDPISGHVSLYWYRQALGQGPEFLTYFNYEAQQDKSGLPNDRFSAERPEGSISTLTIQRTEQRDSAMYRCASSAPSRYNEQFFGPGTRLTVL.

The chain links TRBV6-6 to TRBJ2-7; TRBD1 is a possible D gene (5 bases). Germline CDR1 reads MNHNY; CDR2 reads SVGAGI (reference sequence). The CDR3 sequence is 13 residues long. The V end was cut by 6 bases, the J end by 3 bases, with 12 bases between. The CDR3 region is CASSPDSRYEQYV. In DNA, the CDR3 is TGTGCCAGCAGCCCCGACAGCCGCTACGAGCAGTACGTC.

This clonotype came up a few times. The chain is built from TRBV12-3 or TRBV12-4 and TRBJ2-3; D unresolved. This CDR3 contains 14 residues. V lost 6 bases, J lost 5 bases, and 15 bases lay in between. The CDR3 here is CASSLRRSIDTQYF. In DNA, the CDR3 is TGTGCCAGCAGCCTCCGTAGGTCTATAGATACGCAGTATTTT.

The gene calls are TRBV14 and TRBJ2-1; 8 bases agree with TRBD2. This CDR3 has 16 amino acids. Per germline, CDR1 SGHDN and CDR2 FVKESK. V was pared by 3 bases and J by 4 bases, with 8 bases of the junction left unmatched. CDR3 region: CASSHPGSGVYNEQFF. CDR3 nucleotides: TGTGCCAGCAGCCACCCTGGTAGCGGGGTGTACAATGAGCAGTTCTTC.

The V call is TRBV7-9, the J call TRBJ1-1; weak D call: TRBD1 (6 bases). V was cut by 0 bases and J by 4 bases, with 12 bases left in between. The CDR3 runs 15 residues. Germline values: CDR1 SEHNR, CDR2 FQNEAQ (reference sequence). CDR3 sequence: CASSLAEGVSTEAFF. The CDR3, as DNA: TGTGCCAGCAGCTTAGCGGAGGGGGTCTCCACTGAAGCTTTCTTT.

The CDR3 region is CASSTRYLGAAQYF. The CDR3 DNA reads TGTGCCAGCAGCACCCGTTACCTAGGGGCTGCGCAGTATTTT. J is TRBJ2-3 and V is TRBV7-6; perhaps TRBD1 as D (5 bases). Deletions cut 5 bases from V and 10 bases from J, with 19 bases between. From germline, CDR1 is SGHVS and CDR2 FNYEAQ. This CDR3 comprises 14 residues.

This sequence joins TRBV12-3 or TRBV12-4 and TRBJ1-4; the D is unclear. The CDR3 covers 19 residues. V was clipped by 3 bases and J by 7 bases, with 27 bases between them. The CDR3 loop is CASSFLMAKGPAGTEKLFF. CDR3 nucleotides: TGTGCCAGCAGTTTTCTTATGGCGAAGGGCCCCGCGGGTACTGAAAAACTGTTTTTT.

This clonotype appeared a few times. The gene calls are TRBV20-1 and TRBJ2-5; 9 positions agree with TRBD2. Germline CDR1 and CDR2: DFQATT and SNEGSKA (reference sequence). V lost 3 bases, J lost 2 bases, and 13 bases stayed unmatched. This CDR3 contains 17 residues. CDR3 coding DNA: TGCAGTGCTAGGTTTTATGCTAGCGGGGCCTTACAAGAGACCCAGTACTTC. It encodes CSARFYASGALQETQYF.

The chain uses TRBV7-6 and TRBJ1-1; the D gene is possibly TRBD1 (5 bases). Germline CDR1 reads SGHVS; CDR2 reads FNYEAQ. The CDR3 sequence is 14 residues long. Trimming took 5 bases from V and 3 from J, leaving 13 bases between them. CDR3 sequence: CASSDRGQDTEAFF. In DNA form, the CDR3 reads TGTGCCAGCAGCGACCGGGGCCAGGACACTGAAGCTTTCTTT.

This chain joins TRBV7-6 and TRBJ2-5; either TRBD1 or TRBD2 may fit D (5 bases each). The CDR3 contains 18 residues. CDR1 and CDR2 (germline): SGHVS, FNYEAQ. V dropped 1 base and J dropped 5 bases, with 23 bases sitting between them. As DNA, the CDR3 is TGTGCCAGCAGCTTAGACGGTAACACACGGGGCGCGGACGAGACCCAGTACTTC. It is translated as CASSLDGNTRGADETQYF. Drawing the rest from reference TRBV7-6 and TRBJ2-5, the complete variable domain is GAGVSQSPRYKVTKRGQDVALRCDPISGHVSLYWYRQALGQGPEFLTYFNYEAQQDKSGLPNDRFSAERPEGSISTLTIQRTEQRDSAMYRCASSLDGNTRGADETQYFGPGTRLLVL.

This clonotype was seen more than once but under ten times. V is TRBV7-2 and J is TRBJ2-1; 13 bases fit TRBD2. Germline V gives CDR1 SGHTA, CDR2 FQGNSA. V shed 4 bases, J shed 0 bases, and the junction held 6 bases outside the gene matches. This CDR3 comprises 18 residues. The CDR3 here is CASSSTSGGVFSYNEQFF. The CDR3 DNA follows: TGTGCCAGCAGCTCAACTAGCGGGGGGGTCTTCTCCTACAATGAGCAGTTCTTC.

This clonotype appeared many times. The rearrangement links TRBV7-2 to TRBJ2-4; D tentatively fits TRBD1 or TRBD2 (5 bases each). CDR3 length equals 15 residues. With 0 bases removed from V and 4 bases from J, the gap between germline ends came to 10 bases. The germline CDR1 and CDR2 sequences are SGHTA and FQGNSA. The CDR3 loop reads CASSLALGPKNIQYF. The DNA for the CDR3 is TGTGCCAGCAGCTTAGCCCTGGGACCGAAAAACATTCAGTACTTC.

The chain employs TRBV28 and TRBJ2-1; TRBD2 aligns across 8 bases. Germline CDR1 and CDR2: MDHEN and SYDVKM. The CDR3 extends over 15 amino acids. The J segment lost 9 bases and the V segment lost 3 bases, leaving 10 bases of the junction unmatched. In nucleotides, the CDR3 is TGTGCCAGCAGTTTGGCGGGGACTAGTAGCCCTGAGCAGTTCTTC. Its translation: CASSLAGTSSPEQFF. Combining the CDR3 with reference TRBV28 and TRBJ2-1 gives the whole variable domain DVKVTQSSRYLVKRTGEKVFLECVQDMDHENMFWYRQDPGLGLRLIYFSYDVKMKEKGDIPEGYSVSREKKERFSLILESASTNQTSMYLCASSLAGTSSPEQFFGPGTRLTVL.

The chain combines TRBV10-2 with TRBJ2-7; tentatively, D is TRBD1 (6 bases). The CDR3 totals 14 residues. Per germline, CDR1 WSHSY and CDR2 SAAADI. V shed 4 bases and J shed 2 bases, with 12 bases lying between them. The CDR3 loop reads CASSVGRGTYEQYF. The CDR3 nucleotides are TGCGCCAGCAGTGTGGGCAGGGGAACCTACGAGCAGTACTTC.

In its sample, this clonotype was seen a few times. The CDR3 region is CASSSPDRDYEQYF. The CDR3 DNA sequence: TGTGCCAGCAGCTCCCCGGACAGGGATTACGAGCAGTACTTC. The V and J genes are TRBV7-9 and TRBJ2-7; 8 nucleotides align to TRBD1. Germline lookup yields CDR1 SEHNR and CDR2 FQNEAQ (reference sequence). There are 14 residues in the CDR3. V was pared by 4 bases and J by 4 bases, with 6 bases of the junction left unmatched. The full variable domain, with the rest looked up from reference TRBV7-9 and TRBJ2-7, is DTGVSQNPRHKITKRGQNVTFRCDPISEHNRLYWYRQTLGQGPEFLTYFQNEAQLEKSRLLSDRFSAERPKGSFSTLEIQRTEQGDSAMYLCASSSPDRDYEQYFGPGTRLTVT.

The chain uses TRBV24-1 and TRBJ2-5, with D unclear. V lost 4 bases and J 1 base, leaving 3 bases between the germline ends. Germline values: CDR1 KGHDR, CDR2 SFDVKD. The CDR3 is 12 residues long. The DNA of the CDR3 is TGTGCCACCAGTGACCTCCAAGAGACCCAGTACTTC. Its protein is CATSDLQETQYF.

The chain joins TRBV15 to TRBJ2-3; D unclear. This CDR3 spans 13 amino acids. V lost 3 bases and J 0 bases, leaving 4 bases between the germline ends. Germline-derived CDR1 and CDR2 are LNHNV and YYDKDF (reference sequence). CDR3 region: CATSRTSTDTQYF. The CDR3 DNA follows: TGTGCCACCAGCAGGACTAGCACAGATACGCAGTATTTT.

The table lists this clonotype with many counts. This chain uses TRBV7-2 with TRBJ2-7, with D uncertain. Looked up from germline, CDR1 is SGHTA and CDR2 is FQGNSA. Trimming took 4 bases from V and 3 from J, leaving 10 bases between them. This CDR3 is built from 13 residues. In nucleotides, the CDR3 is TGTGCCAGCAGCTCCTCGACGCTCTACGAGCAGTACGTC. It yields the protein CASSSSTLYEQYV.

This clonotype has a count of ten or more. The chain employs TRBV7-2 and TRBJ2-5; the match to TRBD2 covers 12 bases. The CDR3 covers 17 residues. Per germline, CDR1 SGHTA and CDR2 FQGNSA. With 5 bases clipped from V and 5 bases from J, the junction kept 12 bases outside the gene matches. The DNA of the CDR3 is TGTGCCAGCAGCCAGGGCACCGGGACTAGCGGGTCGGAGACCCAGTACTTC. Amino acid sequence: CASSQGTGTSGSETQYF.

The rearrangement uses TRBV27 and TRBJ2-1, with D possibly being TRBD2 (5 bases). Germline V lookup: CDR1 MNHEY, CDR2 SMNVEV (reference sequence). The length of the CDR3 is 15 residues. V shed 5 bases and J shed 4 bases, with 15 bases lying between them. The CDR3 sequence is CASSLVPRDYNEQFF. Written as DNA, the CDR3 is TGTGCCAGCAGTCTAGTCCCCCGGGATTACAATGAGCAGTTCTTC.

The chain is built from TRBV6-2 or TRBV6-3 and TRBJ1-1, with 9 bases that match TRBD1. The germline V gene encodes CDR1 MNHEY and CDR2 SVGEGT. After removal of 7 bases from V and 5 bases from J, the junction contained 11 bases not matched to a gene. The CDR3 spans 15 residues. The CDR3, as DNA: TGTGCCAGCACCTCGTGGGACAGGGTGGGTACTGAAGCTTTCTTT. This gives the protein CASTSWDRVGTEAFF.

Concerning this clonotype: A read error may explain this, as a much larger clone is one base away. V and J are TRBV7-8 and TRBJ1-6, with 7 bases matching TRBD1. Germline values: CDR1 SGHVS, CDR2 FQNEAQ. V trimming: 5 bases; J trimming: 6 bases; junction bases outside the gene matches: 10. The CDR3 runs to 16 residues. CDR3 nucleotides: TGTGCCAGCAGCGCACAGGGGCCCCGTATTAATTCACCCCTCCACTTT. Its translation: CASSAQGPRINSPLHF.